Presented here are 31 T cell receptor beta chains from one specimen sequenced in a study of blood T cells in healthy people across ages. It was with a sample-barcoded 5' primer and a J-beta primer mix that a second PCR of roughly 7 to 12 cycles was run. TCRdb ran MiXCR on the 5' RACE reads and lists one entry per CDR3 protein. The table has under 850,000 distinct CDR3 sequences, roughly 40% seen once; the top ten hold 13%. The sequenced sample consisted of blood. The receptors come from a man between 18 and 35 years old in good health.

The rearrangement links TRBV9 to TRBJ2-4; 7 positions agree with TRBD1. The CDR3 is made up of 18 amino acids. The V segment lost 0 bases and the J segment 13 bases; nucleotides outside the gene matches: 22. CDR1 SGDLS and CDR2 YYNGEE come from the germline V gene. The DNA of the CDR3 is TGTGCCAGCAGCGTAGATATTGGGGGACGGACAGGATCCTACAGGCAGTACTTC. Translating it yields CASSVDIGGRTGSYRQYF.

The V gene is TRBV27, the J gene TRBJ2-2; D remains ambiguous. The V gene lost 3 bases and the J gene lost 4 bases, with 9 bases spanning the gap. The CDR3 covers 14 residues. The germline V gene has CDR1 MNHEY and CDR2 SMNVEV (reference sequence). The CDR3 nucleotides are TGTGCCAGCAGTTTCGCCCCTCTCACCGGGGAGCTGTTTTTT. As protein: CASSFAPLTGELFF.

DNA for the CDR3: TGTGCCACCAGTGACCGCACTAGCGGGTCCCACTCCTACGAGCAGTACTTC. It codes for CATSDRTSGSHSYEQYF. V usage is TRBV24-1 and J usage is TRBJ2-7, with TRBD2 matching 9 bases. V shed 4 bases, J shed 0 bases, and the junction held 9 bases outside the gene matches. CDR3 length: 17 residues. From germline, CDR1 is KGHDR and CDR2 SFDVKD.

The gene calls are TRBV7-6 and TRBJ2-1; the D is unclear. CDR1 and CDR2 (germline): SGHVS, FNYEAQ. CDR3 length: 13 amino acids. With 5 bases removed from V and 6 bases from J, the gap between germline ends came to 11 bases. Written as DNA, the CDR3 is TGTGCCAGCAGCAACAGTGTCAGCAATGAGCAGTTCTTC. Amino acids: CASSNSVSNEQFF.

Notes on this clonotype: With a much larger clone just one base away, this may be a read error. The chain joins TRBV12-3 or TRBV12-4 to TRBJ2-1; 7 bases align to TRBD2. CDR3 length equals 14 residues. The V segment lost 4 bases and the J segment 6 bases; nucleotides outside the gene matches: 6. CDR3 DNA: TGTGCCAGCAGTTCCGGGACTACCTGCAATGAGCAGTTCTTC. It yields the protein CASSSGTTCNEQFF.

The chain couples TRBV28 to TRBJ2-3, with 10 bases aligning to TRBD2. The length of the CDR3 is 16 residues. Germline V gives CDR1 MDHEN, CDR2 SYDVKM. V trimming: 2 bases; J trimming: 4 bases; junction bases outside the gene matches: 6. The CDR3 region has the DNA TGTGCCAGCAGTTTAACCTTAGCGGGGGGCCCAGATACGCAGTATTTT. Amino acid sequence: CASSLTLAGGPDTQYF.

This clonotype has a handful of counts. This rearrangement joins TRBV20-1 to TRBJ2-5, with 14 bases matching TRBD2. This CDR3 is 15 amino acids long. Losses at the gene ends were 6 bases for V and 2 bases for J; bases not matched to a gene: 5. CDR1 is DFQATT and CDR2 is SNEGSKA in the germline V gene (reference sequence). This CDR3 is CSAIGTSGGQETQYF. In DNA, the CDR3 is TGCAGTGCCATCGGGACTAGCGGGGGACAAGAGACCCAGTACTTC.

This clonotype was seen once. The chain recombines TRBV29-1 with TRBJ2-5; D unclear. V dropped 2 bases and J dropped 0 bases, with 4 bases sitting between them. CDR1 and CDR2 from the germline V gene are SQVTM and ANQGSEA. The CDR3 has 12 amino acids. In DNA form, the CDR3 reads TGCAGCGTTGAAAGGGACCAAGAGACCCAGTACTTC. This codes for CSVERDQETQYF.

The rearrangement links TRBV12-3 or TRBV12-4 to TRBJ2-3; D is undetermined. Trimming cost V 5 bases and J 5 bases, with 11 bases left between them. CDR3 length equals 13 residues. The CDR3 protein is CASSDETLDTQYF. CDR3 DNA: TGTGCCAGCAGTGATGAGACTCTAGATACGCAGTATTTT.

The chain is built from TRBV5-1 and TRBJ2-5; the match to TRBD2 covers 12 bases. This CDR3 spans 16 amino acids. Looked up from germline, CDR1 is SGHRS and CDR2 is YFSETQ. Trimming took 4 bases from V and 11 from J; bases not matched to a gene: 15. This CDR3 reads CASSPTTSGGHNEQYF. The CDR3, as DNA: TGCGCCAGCAGCCCAACGACTAGCGGGGGACACAATGAGCAGTACTTC.

The chain joins TRBV5-1 to TRBJ2-2, with D tentatively TRBD2 (5 bases). Deletions cut 4 bases from V and 3 bases from J, with 13 bases between. This CDR3 has 15 residues. CDR1 SGHRS and CDR2 YFSETQ come from the germline V gene. The CDR3 sequence is CASSLGTADTGELFF. In nucleotides, the CDR3 is TGCGCCAGCAGCCTAGGAACAGCGGACACCGGGGAGCTGTTTTTT.

The chain combines TRBV6-2 or TRBV6-3 with TRBJ2-6; 7 bases fit TRBD1. CDR3 length equals 17 residues. V was clipped by 7 bases and J by 0 bases; unmatched bases: 9. Germline V gene lookup returns CDR1 MNHEY and CDR2 SVGEGT. CDR3 loop: CASTLTGAHSGANVLTF. CDR3 nucleotides: TGTGCCAGCACCCTAACAGGGGCCCACTCTGGGGCCAACGTCCTGACTTTC.

In its sample, this clonotype was seen a few times. The chain has TRBV6-1 and TRBJ2-5; 8 bases fit TRBD1. Germline CDR1 MNHNS, CDR2 SASEGT. The CDR3 covers 18 residues. J lost 3 bases, V lost 8 bases, and 20 bases had no gene match. The CDR3 spells CASRQLIRQGARKETQYF. The CDR3 DNA sequence: TGTGCCAGCCGTCAGCTGATTCGGCAGGGGGCAAGGAAAGAGACCCAGTACTTC.

This clonotype appeared a few times. The V call is TRBV18, the J call TRBJ2-5, with D maybe TRBD2 (6 bases). CDR3 size: 15 residues. Per germline, CDR1 KGHSH and CDR2 LQKENI. Trimming removed 3 bases at V and 5 bases at J, with 16 bases between. CDR3 sequence reads: CASSPEGREEETQYF. The CDR3 DNA sequence: TGTGCCAGCTCACCGGAGGGCAGGGAGGAGGAGACCCAGTACTTC.

Of note for this clonotype: A much larger clone lies one base from this, so it may be a read error. The chain uses TRBV25-1 and TRBJ1-6, with 7 bases aligning to TRBD1. This CDR3 comprises 13 residues. Germline-derived CDR1 and CDR2 are MGHDK and SYGVNS. J was trimmed by 10 bases and V by 6 bases; bases with no gene match: 6. The CDR3 nucleotides read TGTGCCAGCAGGGAGACAGGGTTCTCACCCCTCCACTTT. Amino acid sequence: CASRETGFSPLHF.

The chain joins TRBV5-1 to TRBJ1-2, with D uncertain. This CDR3 spans 14 amino acids. Germline V gene lookup returns CDR1 SGHRS and CDR2 YFSETQ. Trimming removed 4 bases at V and 8 bases at J, with 18 bases between. CDR3 DNA: TGCGCCAGCAGCATACGACAAGATCAAGGGGGCTACACCTTC. It yields the protein CASSIRQDQGGYTF.

This clonotype was recorded many times. The rearrangement joins TRBV7-2 to TRBJ2-5, with D hard to call. CDR3 length: 14 amino acids. The germline V gene encodes CDR1 SGHTA and CDR2 FQGNSA. V lost 1 base and J lost 0, with 6 bases in between. The CDR3 here is CASSLVGYQETQYF. The CDR3 DNA reads as TGTGCCAGCAGCTTAGTAGGGTACCAAGAGACCCAGTACTTC.

The rearrangement links TRBV19 to TRBJ2-1; tentatively, D is TRBD1 (5 bases). Germline CDR1 reads LNHDA; CDR2 reads SQIVND (reference sequence). This CDR3 has 14 amino acids. V was clipped by 6 bases and J by 5 bases, with 14 bases between them. The DNA of the CDR3 is TGTGCCAGTAGCACCATACAGGCAAACAATGAGCAGTTCTTC. It encodes CASSTIQANNEQFF.

V gene TRBV5-6 combines with J gene TRBJ2-6; tentatively, D is TRBD1 (6 bases). The CDR3 is 17 amino acids. The V gene lost 4 bases and the J gene lost 0 bases, with 14 bases spanning the gap. CDR1 SGHDT and CDR2 YYEEEE come from the germline V gene. CDR3 residues: CASSPGQHSSGANVLTF. For the CDR3, the DNA is TGTGCCAGCAGCCCCGGACAGCATAGCTCTGGGGCCAACGTCCTGACTTTC.

In its sample, this clonotype was seen a few times. The rearrangement joins TRBV5-4 to TRBJ1-2; the D gene is possibly TRBD1 (5 bases). CDR3 length: 14 residues. Deletions cut 5 bases from V and 8 bases from J, with 19 bases between. The germline CDR1 and CDR2 sequences are SGHNT and YYREEE (reference sequence). CDR3 coding DNA: TGTGCCAGCAGTTCCCTCGTAGGGGCGGGGGGCTACACCTTC. This translates into CASSSLVGAGGYTF.

The rearrangement links TRBV4-1 to TRBJ1-5; 7 nucleotides agree with TRBD1. Germline loops: CDR1 MGHRA, CDR2 YSYEKL. With V trimmed by 4 bases and J by 10 bases, 16 bases remained unmatched. The CDR3 contains 16 residues. CDR3 amino acids: CASSLCTQGQQHPQHF. The CDR3 nucleotides are TGCGCCAGCAGCCTCTGCACGCAGGGACAGCAACATCCCCAGCATTTT.

This clonotype was counted only a few times. V is TRBV7-2 and J is TRBJ1-5; the match to TRBD1 covers 8 bases. The CDR3 sequence is 16 residues long. The germline gives CDR1 SGHTA, CDR2 FQGNSA. Trimming at V came to 5 bases and at J to 1 base, leaving 7 bases not matched to a gene. CDR3 nucleotide sequence: TGTGCCAGCAGCCAAATGGACAGGGCGAGCAATCAGCCCCAGCATTTT. Translated: CASSQMDRASNQPQHF.

J is TRBJ2-6 and V is TRBV5-1, with D uncertain. Trimming left V 6 bases short and J 1 base short, with 14 bases between. The CDR3 runs to 16 residues. Germline V gives CDR1 SGHRS, CDR2 YFSETQ. Here the CDR3 DNA reads TGCGCCAGCACCCAGTGGGGAACTTCTGGGGCCAACGTCCTGACTTTC. Amino acids: CASTQWGTSGANVLTF.

This clonotype came up many times. In DNA, the CDR3 is TGCAGCGTTGAAGAAGGAAGGACCCAGTACTTC. As protein: CSVEEGRTQYF. The V call is TRBV29-1, the J call TRBJ2-5, with unresolved D. The V gene lost 0 bases and the J gene lost 7 bases, with 6 bases spanning the gap. Germline V gene sequence: CDR1 SQVTM, CDR2 ANQGSEA. CDR3 length: 11 amino acids.

This clonotype was counted ten times or more. This chain joins TRBV2 and TRBJ2-6, with 7 bases matching TRBD2. V gave up 2 bases and J gave up 0 bases; unmatched junction bases: 10. Germline assignment: CDR1 SNHLY and CDR2 FYNNEI. This CDR3 has 19 amino acids. The CDR3: CASSEMRASGRSGANVLTF. CDR3 coding DNA: TGTGCCAGCAGTGAAATGAGGGCTAGCGGACGCTCTGGGGCCAACGTCCTGACTTTC.

In its sample, this clonotype was seen a few times. This chain joins TRBV20-1 and TRBJ2-3, with 8 positions matching TRBD1. Germline values: CDR1 DFQATT, CDR2 SNEGSKA (reference sequence). CDR3 length equals 14 residues. Trimming removed 6 bases from V and 2 bases from J; junction bases left unmatched: 7. In nucleotides, the CDR3 is TGCAGTGCAGAAGACAGGGGAGTCACAGATACGCAGTATTTT. As protein: CSAEDRGVTDTQYF.

The V gene is TRBV5-1, the J gene TRBJ2-7; a possible D gene is TRBD1 (6 bases). The J call is doubtful: the DNA matches TRBJ2-4 better. The germline gives CDR1 SGHRS, CDR2 YFSETQ. The CDR3 runs to 15 residues. CDR3 sequence reads: CASSLGTGQENIQYF. The CDR3 DNA is TGCGCCAGCAGCTTGGGAACAGGGCAGGAGAACATTCAGTACTTC.

This chain connects TRBV12-3 or TRBV12-4 to TRBJ2-1; D not certain. Trimming shortened V by 6 bases and J by 4 bases, and 10 bases separated the two germline ends. This CDR3 has 13 residues. Written as DNA, the CDR3 is TGTGCCAGCAGCCCCTTGGGGTACAATGAGCAGTTCTTC. This codes for CASSPLGYNEQFF.

The V call is TRBV5-1, the J call TRBJ2-5; D ambiguous. The V end was cut by 0 bases, the J end by 11 bases, with 17 bases between. Germline V lookup: CDR1 SGHRS, CDR2 YFSETQ. The CDR3 is 14 residues long. The CDR3 reads CASSLALTVNEQYF. In nucleotides, the CDR3 is TGCGCCAGCAGCTTGGCGCTGACGGTCAATGAGCAGTACTTC.

V is TRBV30 and J is TRBJ2-7, with unresolved D. The V and J ends lost 0 bases and 1 base respectively, with 10 bases between them. The CDR3 extends over 14 amino acids. Germline CDR1 reads GTSNPN; CDR2 reads SVGIG (reference sequence). For the CDR3, the DNA is TGTGCCTGGAGTGTACGGACCCGATCCTACGAGCAGTACTTC. It codes for CAWSVRTRSYEQYF.

The chain uses TRBV11-2 and TRBJ2-5; D not certain. Trimming pared 0 bases from V and 5 bases from J, leaving 7 bases between. There are 13 residues in the CDR3. Germline V gene data show CDR1 as SGHAT and CDR2 as FQNNGV. CDR3 sequence (DNA): TGTGCCAGCAGCTTAGATCATAGGGAGACCCAGTACTTC. Translated: CASSLDHRETQYF.